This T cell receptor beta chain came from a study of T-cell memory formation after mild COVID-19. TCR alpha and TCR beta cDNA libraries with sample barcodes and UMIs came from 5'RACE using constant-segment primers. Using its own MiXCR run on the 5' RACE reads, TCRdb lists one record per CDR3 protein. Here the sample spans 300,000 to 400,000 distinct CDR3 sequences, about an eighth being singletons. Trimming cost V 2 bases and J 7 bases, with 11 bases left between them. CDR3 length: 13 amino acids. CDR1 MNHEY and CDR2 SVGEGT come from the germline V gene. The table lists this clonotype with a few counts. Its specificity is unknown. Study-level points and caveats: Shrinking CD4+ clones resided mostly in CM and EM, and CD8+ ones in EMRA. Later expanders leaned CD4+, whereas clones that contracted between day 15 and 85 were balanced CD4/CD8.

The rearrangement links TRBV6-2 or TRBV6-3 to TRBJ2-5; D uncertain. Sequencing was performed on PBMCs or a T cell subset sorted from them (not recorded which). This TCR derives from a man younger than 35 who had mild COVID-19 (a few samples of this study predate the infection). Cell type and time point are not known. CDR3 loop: CASSYVSLGTQYF. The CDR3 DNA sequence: TGTGCCAGCAGTTACGTATCTCTGGGGACCCAGTACTTC.